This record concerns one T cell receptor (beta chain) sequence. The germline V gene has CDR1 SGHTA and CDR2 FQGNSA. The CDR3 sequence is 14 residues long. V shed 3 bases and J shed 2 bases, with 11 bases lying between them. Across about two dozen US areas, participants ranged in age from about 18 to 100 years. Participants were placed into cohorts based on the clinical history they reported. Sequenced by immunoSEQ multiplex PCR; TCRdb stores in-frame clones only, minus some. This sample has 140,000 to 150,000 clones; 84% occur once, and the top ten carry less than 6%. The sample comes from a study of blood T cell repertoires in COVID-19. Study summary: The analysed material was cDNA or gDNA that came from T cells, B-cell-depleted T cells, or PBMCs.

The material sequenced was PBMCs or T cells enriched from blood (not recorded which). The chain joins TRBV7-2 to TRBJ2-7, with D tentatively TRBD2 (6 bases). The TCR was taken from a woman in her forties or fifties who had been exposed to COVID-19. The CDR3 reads CASSFASATYEQYF. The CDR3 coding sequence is TGTGCCAGCAGCTTTGCTAGCGCTACCTACGAGCAGTACTTC. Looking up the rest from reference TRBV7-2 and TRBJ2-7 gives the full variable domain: GAGVSQSPSNKVTEKGKDVELRCDPISGHTALYWYRQSLGQGLEFLIYFQGNSAPDKSGLPSDRFSAERTGGSVSTLTIQRTQQEDSAVYLCASSFASATYEQYFGPGTRLTVT.